This is a list of T cell receptor beta chains from one sample in a study of CD8+CD57+ T cells in acquired aplastic anemia. Each CDR3 protein gets one entry after TCRdb re-called the reads with MiXCR. The repertoire holds about 40,000 distinct CDR3 sequences, with approximately 57% as singletons. The sample comprised sorted CD4+, CD8+, or CD8+CD57+ T cells (not recorded which) from PBMCs. The receptors derive from a human donor with aplastic anemia. The CDR3 runs from the conserved cysteine through the conserved F or W. Each record gives: V gene, clone size, D gene, J gene, CDR3 DNA, CDR3 protein. D genes are given only for firm matches. Clone size is not always given. Where it is, it says once, few, many or a class for expanded clones.

v_gene: TRBV20-1; abundance: many; d_gene: .; j_gene: TRBJ1-1; CDR3nt: TGCAGTGCTAGGAGCCCGGGGGGTTACATGAACACTGAAGCTTTCTTT; CDR3aa: CSARSPGGYMNTEAFF
v_gene: TRBV25-1; abundance: .; d_gene: TRBD2; j_gene: TRBJ2-1; CDR3nt: TGTGCCAGCAGTAGGGAGGGTGAGCAGTTCTTC; CDR3aa: CASSREGEQFF
v_gene: TRBV4-2; abundance: .; d_gene: .; j_gene: TRBJ1-1; CDR3nt: TGTGCCAGCAGCCAAGTACAGGGGAACACTGAAGCTTTCTTT; CDR3aa: CASSQVQGNTEAFF
v_gene: TRBV6-5; abundance: .; d_gene: .; j_gene: TRBJ1-1; CDR3nt: TGTGCCAGCAGTTACTCGAGTAAAGCAGGGATGAGGACTGAAGCTTTCTTT; CDR3aa: CASSYSSKAGMRTEAFF
v_gene: TRBV19; abundance: .; d_gene: .; j_gene: TRBJ1-5; CDR3nt: TGTGCCGTTGGGGGGGTTTCTAGCAATCAGCCCCAGCATTTT; CDR3aa: CAVGGVSSNQPQHF
v_gene: TRBV10-3; abundance: .; d_gene: .; j_gene: TRBJ2-7; CDR3nt: TGTGCCATCAGCCTGAAAGACACGTCGTCAGGCTACGAGCAGTACTTC; CDR3aa: CAISLKDTSSGYEQYF
v_gene: TRBV6-1; abundance: once; d_gene: TRBD1; j_gene: TRBJ1-1; CDR3nt: TGTGCCAGCAGCGACAGGGCGGCGTTCATGGAGACTGAAGCTTTCTTT; CDR3aa: CASSDRAAFMETEAFF
v_gene: TRBV10-3; abundance: .; d_gene: .; j_gene: TRBJ1-5; CDR3nt: TGTGCCATCAGTGCCCGGGCCGGGGGGCAGAGCAATCAGCCCCAGCATTTT; CDR3aa: CAISARAGGQSNQPQHF
v_gene: TRBV12-3/TRBV12-4; abundance: many; d_gene: TRBD1; j_gene: TRBJ2-7; CDR3nt: TGTGCCAGCAGTTTATACAGGGGTGTCTACGAGCAGTACTTC; CDR3aa: CASSLYRGVYEQYF
v_gene: TRBV4-1; abundance: many; d_gene: .; j_gene: TRBJ1-6; CDR3nt: TGCGCCAGCAGCCACTCGGCGGAGACGGGCAATTCACCCCTCCACTTT; CDR3aa: CASSHSAETGNSPLHF
v_gene: TRBV5-1; abundance: .; d_gene: .; j_gene: TRBJ2-7; CDR3nt: TGCGCCAGCAGCTTTTTGGGTTCCGAGCAGTACTTC; CDR3aa: CASSFLGSEQYF
v_gene: TRBV20-1; abundance: .; d_gene: TRBD1; j_gene: TRBJ1-2; CDR3nt: TGCAGTGCTCGGGACAGGGGGCAGGGCTACACCTTC; CDR3aa: CSARDRGQGYTF
v_gene: TRBV9; abundance: .; d_gene: .; j_gene: TRBJ1-2; CDR3nt: TGTGCCAGCAGTCCTCTCCATGGCTACACCTTC; CDR3aa: CASSPLHGYTF
v_gene: TRBV7-2; abundance: .; d_gene: .; j_gene: TRBJ2-7; CDR3nt: TGTGCCAGCAGCGGCTCCGTTCGAGACGAGCAGTACTTC; CDR3aa: CASSGSVRDEQYF
v_gene: TRBV19; abundance: .; d_gene: .; j_gene: TRBJ1-2; CDR3nt: TGTGCCAGTAGTATAGGGATTGGAGATGGCTACACCTTC; CDR3aa: CASSIGIGDGYTF
v_gene: TRBV29-1; abundance: .; d_gene: .; j_gene: TRBJ2-2; CDR3nt: TGCAGCGTCCCGACAGCATCGAACACCGGGGAGCTGTTTTTT; CDR3aa: CSVPTASNTGELFF
v_gene: TRBV7-7; abundance: .; d_gene: .; j_gene: TRBJ2-6; CDR3nt: TGTGCCAGCAGCTTTGCCACCGGCCTGACTTTC; CDR3aa: CASSFATGLTF
v_gene: TRBV7-2; abundance: .; d_gene: .; j_gene: TRBJ1-5; CDR3nt: TGTGCCAGCAGCCCGTGGCATTTT; CDR3aa: CASSPWHF
v_gene: TRBV19; abundance: .; d_gene: TRBD2; j_gene: TRBJ2-2; CDR3nt: TGTGCCAGTAGTATCAGGACTAGCGGGAGAACCGGGGAGCTGTTTTTT; CDR3aa: CASSIRTSGRTGELFF
v_gene: TRBV19; abundance: .; d_gene: .; j_gene: TRBJ1-6; CDR3nt: TGTGCCAGTACGGGGGGGCAATCACCCCTCCACTTT; CDR3aa: CASTGGQSPLHF
v_gene: TRBV14; abundance: .; d_gene: .; j_gene: TRBJ1-4; CDR3nt: TGTGCCAGCAGCCAAGAAATTGGTGAAAAACTGTTTTTT; CDR3aa: CASSQEIGEKLFF
v_gene: TRBV24-1; abundance: many; d_gene: .; j_gene: TRBJ2-7; CDR3nt: TGTGCCACCAGCGTTACGATTCCGACTGGAGAGCAGTACTTC; CDR3aa: CATSVTIPTGEQYF
v_gene: TRBV7-2; abundance: .; d_gene: .; j_gene: TRBJ1-2; CDR3nt: TGTGCCAGCAGCTCAATACAGGGTTATGGCTACACCTTC; CDR3aa: CASSSIQGYGYTF
v_gene: TRBV24-1; abundance: few; d_gene: .; j_gene: TRBJ2-3; CDR3nt: TGTGCCAGCGGGACCAGCACAGATACGCAGTATTTT; CDR3aa: CASGTSTDTQYF
v_gene: TRBV19; abundance: .; d_gene: .; j_gene: TRBJ1-1; CDR3nt: TGTGCCAGTAGTAAATTGGACGCAAAAGCTTTCTTT; CDR3aa: CASSKLDAKAFF
v_gene: TRBV7-6; abundance: .; d_gene: TRBD2; j_gene: TRBJ2-3; CDR3nt: TGTGCCGGAAGGTACGGGGGGGCCGATACGCAGTATTTT; CDR3aa: CAGRYGGADTQYF
v_gene: TRBV10-3; abundance: .; d_gene: .; j_gene: TRBJ1-1; CDR3nt: TGTGCCATCAGTGAGTCCCAGGATCTGAACACTGAAGCTTTCTTT; CDR3aa: CAISESQDLNTEAFF
v_gene: TRBV5-8; abundance: many; d_gene: .; j_gene: TRBJ1-3; CDR3nt: TGTGCCAGCAGCTTGGGGGTCTACTCTGGAAACACCATATATTTT; CDR3aa: CASSLGVYSGNTIYF
v_gene: TRBV5-1; abundance: many; d_gene: .; j_gene: TRBJ1-6; CDR3nt: TGCGCCAGCAGCTTGGGATATGCTTCACCCCTCCACTTT; CDR3aa: CASSLGYASPLHF
v_gene: TRBV7-2; abundance: .; d_gene: TRBD2; j_gene: TRBJ2-5; CDR3nt: TGCGCCAGCAGCGGGACCGGGGAAGAGACCCAGTACTTC; CDR3aa: CASSGTGEETQYF
v_gene: TRBV20-1; abundance: .; d_gene: .; j_gene: TRBJ1-2; CDR3nt: TGCAGTGCCCAAGGAGGAAGGGGGGGCGGAGGTTATGGCTACACCTTC; CDR3aa: CSAQGGRGGGGYGYTF
v_gene: TRBV20-1; abundance: once; d_gene: .; j_gene: TRBJ2-7; CDR3nt: TGCAGTGCTGAGACCCCAAGAGACCGGTCCGGCGAGCAGTACTTC; CDR3aa: CSAETPRDRSGEQYF
v_gene: TRBV19; abundance: .; d_gene: .; j_gene: TRBJ1-1; CDR3nt: TGTGCCAGCAGCGTTCGGCCCTTCAACACTGAAGCTTTCTTT; CDR3aa: CASSVRPFNTEAFF
v_gene: TRBV29-1; abundance: .; d_gene: TRBD2; j_gene: TRBJ2-1; CDR3nt: TGCAGCGTTGTAGCGGGAGTCCATGAGCAGTTCTTC; CDR3aa: CSVVAGVHEQFF
v_gene: TRBV7-2; abundance: .; d_gene: .; j_gene: TRBJ1-1; CDR3nt: TGTGCCAGCACCACCCCTGGGGCGTTCACTGAAGCTTTCTTT; CDR3aa: CASTTPGAFTEAFF
v_gene: TRBV5-1; abundance: .; d_gene: .; j_gene: TRBJ2-6; CDR3nt: TGCGCCAGCACCTACGGGACGGGTCTTTCTGGGGCCAACGTCCTGACTTTC; CDR3aa: CASTYGTGLSGANVLTF
v_gene: TRBV4-1; abundance: few; d_gene: TRBD1; j_gene: TRBJ2-2; CDR3nt: TGCGCCAGCAGCCACCCGACAGGGGGGACCGGGGAGCTGTTTTTT; CDR3aa: CASSHPTGGTGELFF
v_gene: TRBV7-9; abundance: medium-sized; d_gene: .; j_gene: TRBJ2-7; CDR3nt: TGTGCCAGCAGCCCATCGGGCTACGAGCAGTACTTC; CDR3aa: CASSPSGYEQYF
v_gene: TRBV7-2; abundance: .; d_gene: .; j_gene: TRBJ1-2; CDR3nt: TGTGCCAGCAGCACCGAGGGGGGCTACACCTTC; CDR3aa: CASSTEGGYTF
v_gene: TRBV6-1; abundance: .; d_gene: .; j_gene: TRBJ2-3; CDR3nt: TGTGCCAGCAGACCAGTTACCGAAGATACGCAGTATTTT; CDR3aa: CASRPVTEDTQYF
v_gene: TRBV12-3/TRBV12-4; abundance: .; d_gene: TRBD1; j_gene: TRBJ1-5; CDR3nt: TGTGCCAGCAGTCGGCCCCAGACAGGGGTGAGCAATCAGCCCCAGCATTTT; CDR3aa: CASSRPQTGVSNQPQHF
v_gene: TRBV9; abundance: .; d_gene: .; j_gene: TRBJ1-1; CDR3nt: TGTGCCAGCAGCGTAGTCAGCCAGAACACTGAAGCTTTCTTT; CDR3aa: CASSVVSQNTEAFF
v_gene: TRBV29-1; abundance: .; d_gene: .; j_gene: TRBJ2-7; CDR3nt: TGCAGCGTCGAACAGGGGAGGCGATACGAGCAGTACTTC; CDR3aa: CSVEQGRRYEQYF
v_gene: TRBV19; abundance: .; d_gene: TRBD1; j_gene: TRBJ1-6; CDR3nt: TGTGCCAGTACCAGGGGGTTAGTTGATTCACCCCTCCACTTT; CDR3aa: CASTRGLVDSPLHF
v_gene: TRBV7-8; abundance: .; d_gene: .; j_gene: TRBJ2-7; CDR3nt: TGTGCCAGCAGCTTATATCAGGGGAGCTCCTACGAGCAGTACTTC; CDR3aa: CASSLYQGSSYEQYF
v_gene: TRBV7-7; abundance: .; d_gene: .; j_gene: TRBJ2-5; CDR3nt: TGTGCCAGCAGCTCCGGAGCGACAGGGACCCAGTACTTC; CDR3aa: CASSSGATGTQYF
v_gene: TRBV13; abundance: many; d_gene: TRBD1; j_gene: TRBJ2-7; CDR3nt: TGTGCCAGCAGCTCGACAGGGGCGTCCTACGAGCAGTACTTC; CDR3aa: CASSSTGASYEQYF
v_gene: TRBV20-1; abundance: few; d_gene: .; j_gene: TRBJ1-1; CDR3nt: TGCAGTGCTAGAGATTGGATTGGAACTGAAGCTTTCTTT; CDR3aa: CSARDWIGTEAFF
v_gene: TRBV7-6; abundance: many; d_gene: .; j_gene: TRBJ1-1; CDR3nt: TGTGCCAGCAGCTTAGGCCAGGGGCTCGGCATGAACACTGAAGCTTTCTTT; CDR3aa: CASSLGQGLGMNTEAFF
v_gene: TRBV20-1; abundance: .; d_gene: TRBD1; j_gene: TRBJ1-4; CDR3nt: TGCAGTGCCCGCGTCAACAGGGGCGCTAATGAAAAACTGTTTTTT; CDR3aa: CSARVNRGANEKLFF
v_gene: TRBV10-3; abundance: .; d_gene: TRBD1; j_gene: TRBJ1-1; CDR3nt: TGTGCCATCAGTTCCTCGGGACAGGGTGAAGCTTTCTTT; CDR3aa: CAISSSGQGEAFF
v_gene: TRBV9; abundance: .; d_gene: .; j_gene: TRBJ2-3; CDR3nt: TGTGCCAGCAGCCTAGCGTCGGGGACAGATACGCAGTATTTT; CDR3aa: CASSLASGTDTQYF
v_gene: TRBV13; abundance: many; d_gene: .; j_gene: TRBJ1-1; CDR3nt: TGTGCCAGCAGCATTACGGGACACATGAACACTGAAGCTTTCTTT; CDR3aa: CASSITGHMNTEAFF
v_gene: TRBV2; abundance: .; d_gene: .; j_gene: TRBJ1-1; CDR3nt: TGTGCCAGCGATCCAGCGAACACTGAAGCTTTCTTT; CDR3aa: CASDPANTEAFF
v_gene: TRBV29-1; abundance: .; d_gene: TRBD2; j_gene: TRBJ2-1; CDR3nt: TGCAGCGTTGAAGATCGTTACGGGGGGTCCTACAATGAGCAGTTCTTC; CDR3aa: CSVEDRYGGSYNEQFF